These 14 T cell receptor beta chains were sequenced from one sample in a study of blood T cell repertoires in COVID-19. TCRdb keeps only in-frame clones here, not all; method: immunoSEQ multiplex PCR. Of around 120,000 clones in the sample, nearly 90% are singletons; the top ten hold 3.5% to 4%. The sample was peripheral blood. These receptors originate from a woman aged 60 to 75 with COVID-19, enrolled during active disease.

The CDR3 DNA sequence: TGTGCCAGCAGGCGTACCGGGGAGCTGTTTTTT. Protein: CASRRTGELFF. This chain joins TRBV6-5 and TRBJ2-2; D is undetermined. This CDR3 is 11 amino acids long. Trimming stripped 6 bases from V and 5 bases from J, with 4 bases between. From germline, CDR1 is MNHEY and CDR2 SVGAGI.

The chain joins TRBV3-1 (or the pseudogene TRBV3-2) to TRBJ1-6; D is undetermined. The CDR3 sequence is 15 residues long. Trimming pared 0 bases from V and 10 bases from J, leaving 13 bases between. Per the germline V gene, CDR1 is LGHDT and CDR2 is YNNKEL (reference sequence). CDR3 in amino acids: CASSQDRAGRSPLHF. The CDR3 coding sequence is TGTGCCAGCAGCCAAGATAGGGCGGGCCGGTCACCCCTCCACTTT.

The chain recombines TRBV7-2 with TRBJ1-5; TRBD1 might be the D (5 bases). Trimming removed 3 bases from V and 5 bases from J, with 14 bases in between. The V gene's germline CDR1 is SGHTA and CDR2 FQGNSA. This CDR3 spans 15 amino acids. CDR3 amino acids: CASSLGPRLDQPQHF. CDR3 coding DNA: TGTGCCAGCAGCTTGGGGCCGCGTCTGGATCAGCCCCAGCATTTT.

The chain combines TRBV6-5 with TRBJ2-1; D might be TRBD1 (5 bases). CDR3 size: 14 residues. Germline CDR1 and CDR2: MNHEY and SVGAGI. The V gene lost 7 bases and the J gene lost 0 bases, with 10 bases spanning the gap. Written as DNA, the CDR3 is TGTGCCAGCAAGGGGCAGGGCTCCTACAATGAGCAGTTCTTC. Protein: CASKGQGSYNEQFF.

The V gene is TRBV12-3 or TRBV12-4, the J gene TRBJ2-5; the D gene is possibly TRBD2 (6 bases). The germline V and J ends were trimmed by 5 bases and 5 bases, with 12 bases remaining between them. This CDR3 is built from 13 residues. This chain's CDR3 is CASSRAGLETQYF. The CDR3 DNA follows: TGTGCCAGCAGTCGTGCGGGGCTCGAGACCCAGTACTTC.

The genes are TRBV3-1 (or the pseudogene TRBV3-2) and TRBJ1-6; TRBD1 is a possible D gene (6 bases). V lost 4 bases and J lost 6, with 10 bases in between. CDR1 is LGHDT, CDR2 YNNKEL, per germline (reference sequence). The CDR3 extends over 14 amino acids. In DNA, the CDR3 is TGTGCCAGCAGCCTAACAGGGTTTAATTCACCCCTCCACTTT. This encodes CASSLTGFNSPLHF.

The chain employs TRBV6-5 and TRBJ1-5; 8 bases line up with TRBD1. After removal of 8 bases from V and 7 bases from J, the junction contained 13 bases not matched to a gene. The length of the CDR3 is 15 residues. Germline CDR1 is MNHEY and CDR2 is SVGAGI. The chain's CDR3 is CASRRGQGEIQPQHF. The CDR3 bases are TGTGCCAGCCGACGCGGACAGGGTGAAATCCAGCCCCAGCATTTT.

The chain combines TRBV7-3 with TRBJ2-5, with D perhaps TRBD2 (5 bases). Germline V lookup: CDR1 SGHTA, CDR2 FQGTGA. The CDR3 has 13 amino acids. V was pared by 8 bases and J by 4 bases, with 14 bases between. The CDR3 DNA is TGTGCCAGCTCCTCTTGGGCGGGAGAGACCCAGTACTTC. Protein: CASSSWAGETQYF.

This sequence joins TRBV4-2 and TRBJ1-4; possibly TRBD1 for D (5 bases). The V and J ends lost 0 bases and 8 bases respectively, with 13 bases between them. CDR1 and CDR2 from the germline V gene are LGHNA and YNFKEQ. This CDR3 is 15 amino acids long. CDR3 residues: CASSQEGAAREKLFF. For the CDR3, the DNA is TGTGCCAGCAGCCAAGAAGGGGCTGCACGGGAAAAACTGTTTTTT.

The V gene is TRBV12-3 or TRBV12-4, the J gene TRBJ1-2; D is unclear. The CDR3 consists of 12 residues. V was trimmed by 6 bases and J by 8 bases, leaving 13 bases between them. The CDR3 here is CASRLIVGGYTF. Here the CDR3 DNA reads TGTGCCAGCAGACTTATAGTGGGCGGCTACACCTTC.

This clone was seen a handful of times. This chain joins TRBV2 and TRBJ1-5; a weak D match, TRBD1 (5 bases). The germline V and J ends were trimmed by 4 bases and 4 bases, with 11 bases remaining between them. There are 14 residues in the CDR3. Germline values: CDR1 SNHLY, CDR2 FYNNEI. The CDR3 loop reads CASSVWGENQPQHF. The CDR3 region has the DNA TGTGCCAGCAGTGTGTGGGGGGAGAATCAGCCCCAGCATTTT.

The chain carries TRBV4-3 and TRBJ1-2; 7 bases are shared with TRBD1. The CDR3 length is 15 residues. Germline loops: CDR1 LGHNA, CDR2 YSLEER. V was clipped by 1 base and J by 3 bases; unmatched bases: 5. The CDR3 sequence: CASSQAGGKDYGYTF. Written as DNA, the CDR3 is TGCGCCAGCAGCCAAGCAGGGGGAAAGGACTATGGCTACACCTTC.

The rearrangement links TRBV5-1 to TRBJ1-4; D is undetermined. The germline V gene encodes CDR1 SGHRS and CDR2 YFSETQ. The length of the CDR3 is 15 residues. Deletions cut 3 bases from V and 0 bases from J, with 9 bases between. The DNA of the CDR3 is TGCGCCAGCAGCTCGTTTTCAGCAACTAATGAAAAACTGTTTTTT. Its translation: CASSSFSATNEKLFF.

CDR3 sequence: CASSHSDRAQFF. The CDR3 nucleotides read TGCGCCAGCAGCCATTCCGACAGGGCGCAGTTCTTC. The J gene is TRBJ2-1, the V gene TRBV4-1; TRBD1 agrees at 7 bases. CDR3 length: 12 residues. Germline CDR1 is MGHRA and CDR2 is YSYEKL. After removal of 3 bases from V and 12 bases from J, the junction contained 5 bases not matched to a gene.